The TCR beta chain under discussion was sequenced for a study of glioma-infiltrating T cells (TCRdb year 2016). A note on the overall study: TCR alpha- and beta-chain repertoires were sequenced from glioma tissue, non-neoplastic brain tissue and matched peripheral blood mononuclear cells. Each tissue-infiltrating repertoire was compared with the same patient's peripheral blood repertoire to measure divergence between tissue and blood T-cell populations. The paired cohort comprised three low-grade glioma patients, 8 or 9 primary glioblastoma patients and three non-glioma patients contributing non-neoplastic brain tissue. Overall study results and their limits: VJ-independent divergence between tissue and blood was lower than expected in non-neoplastic patients but higher than expected in all gliomas, particularly low-grade gliomas. Very few CDR3 sequences were shared between tissue and blood, attributed to high CDR3 diversity and limited sampling. Small numbers underpinned the group comparisons: 7 to 9 glioblastoma patients, three low-grade glioma patients and three non-neoplastic patients.

TCR alpha and beta CDR3 regions were amplified with the iRepertoire nested amplicon-rescue multiplex PCR (arm-PCR) platform from RNA. One-step reverse transcription and amplification used about 95-400 ng of tissue mRNA or PBMC total RNA as input. After bead purification, a secondary multiplex PCR added Illumina adapters, and libraries were gel-purified between 200 and 400 bp. The libraries contained internal 6-nucleotide barcodes that were used for demultiplexing. The libraries were sequenced on an Illumina MiSeq using 2x220 or 2x250 nucleotide paired-end reads. In the original analysis: Paired reads were merged using FLASH 1.2.11 and aligned with BWA-MEM to the GRCh37 human genome, and TRA and TRB reads were then extracted. V and J assignment used an IMGT-derived reference of cassette sequences and CDR3 motifs that included pseudogenes. Reads were translated in three frames, and productive CDR3s were defined by a C…FGXG motif without stop codons. Unique combinations of V-J cassette pair and CDR3 amino acid sequence were defined as clonotypes. Filtering of reads was based on Hamming distance, with the threshold set by the sequence error rate of each sample in mapped regions. TCRdb cleaned the public reads at Q25 with fastp, built clones with MiXCR and kept in-frame beta chains. Each CDR3 protein gets just one entry, which takes the most common genes and DNA from the rows behind it. These V and J calls originate from TCRdb's pipeline instead of the authors' own analysis. The sample records 44,000 or so distinct CDR3 sequences, around 24% of which are singletons. The ten most abundant clones make up 5% to 7.5% of the sample.

This clonotype has a count of ten or more. This receptor's antigen is unknown. Base qualities are not provided; no much larger clone lies one nucleotide away. The sequencing input was glioma tissue, nonneoplastic brain tissue, or PBMCs (not recorded which). The TCR was taken from a human donor with low-grade glioma or glioblastoma, undergoing nonglioma brain surgery, or in good health (not recorded which).

The nucleotides are TGTGCCAGCAGTTTTATGGCAGGGACAGATACGCAGTATTTT. Its product reads: CASSFMAGTDTQYF. The rearranged segments are TRBV28 and TRBJ2-3; TRBD1 might be the D gene, on 5 matching bases. Including cysteine and phenylalanine, the CDR3 has 14 amino acids. CDR3 DNA only is kept here, 42 bases in frame from base 1. V drops 3 bases and J drops 3 bases, leaving 10 bases in between. According to the germline V gene, CDR1 reads MDHEN and CDR2 reads SYDVKM.